The entry below describes one T cell receptor beta chain. This sample is drawn from a study of blood T cell repertoires in COVID-19. Overall study: Samples representing acute and convalescent COVID-19 were sourced from the United States, Italy and Spain. In each case, the material was cDNA or gDNA derived from T cells, B-cell-depleted T cells, or PBMCs.

Here immunoSEQ multiplex PCR was the method, and the copy in TCRdb shows in-frame clones only, minus some. The table lists some 510,000 clones, 70% to 90% of them singletons. The V and J ends lost 1 base and 8 bases, in that order; junction bases with no gene match: 10. This CDR3 contains 15 residues. Germline V gene lookup returns CDR1 LNHNV and CDR2 YYDKDF (reference sequence). Enrollees, about 18 to 89 years old, lived in fewer than 25 US areas. The V call is TRBV15, the J call TRBJ1-2, with 7 positions matching TRBD1. This receptor was identified in a woman aged 35 to 49 who had recovered from COVID-19. The source material was PBMCs or T cells enriched from blood (not recorded which). CDR3 amino acids: CATSRAKGQVLGYTF. The CDR3 bases are TGTGCCACCAGCAGAGCTAAAGGACAGGTTTTGGGCTACACCTTC.